Listed below are T cell receptor beta chains from one sample, sequenced in a study of CD8 T cells in Susac syndrome. A single record per CDR3 protein comes from TCRdb applying MiXCR to the immunoSEQ multiplex PCR reads. The sample records 51,000 or so distinct CDR3 sequences, 80% to 95% being singletons. The sample comprised CD8+ T cells from PBMCs. These receptors all stem from a human donor in good health. CDR3s include the opening cysteine and the closing phenylalanine or tryptophan. A D gene is named only where the DNA matches it firmly. Expanded clones are given a class, and other clones once, few, many or no size at all.

once	-	TRBV24-1	TRBJ2-1	CATSDRDGSYNEQFF	TGTGCCACCAGTGATCGGGACGGCTCCTACAATGAGCAGTTCTTC
-	-	TRBV29-1	TRBJ2-7	CSAEDPTGITSYEQYF	TGCAGCGCTGAAGATCCTACCGGGATAACCTCCTACGAGCAGTACTTC
-	-	TRBV20-1	TRBJ1-1	CSARGGLNTEAFF	TGCAGTGCTAGGGGAGGATTGAACACTGAAGCTTTCTTT
-	-	TRBV29-1	TRBJ1-2	CSVQGGSEYGYTF	TGCAGCGTACAGGGAGGGTCGGAATATGGCTACACCTTC
-	TRBD2	TRBV27	TRBJ2-2	CASRLTSGLTGELFF	TGTGCCAGCAGGCTGACTAGCGGGCTCACCGGGGAGCTGTTTTTT
-	-	TRBV19	TRBJ2-1	CASSVGTTRDEQFF	TGTGCCAGTAGTGTTGGGACCACCAGGGATGAGCAGTTCTTC
-	-	TRBV11-2	TRBJ2-7	CASSLDPGSYEQYF	TGTGCCAGCAGCTTAGATCCTGGTTCCTACGAGCAGTACTTC
-	TRBD1	TRBV4-1	TRBJ2-3	CASSRHLGTGTDTQYF	TGCGCCAGCAGCCGGCACCTGGGGACAGGCACAGATACGCAGTATTTT
-	-	TRBV5-1	TRBJ2-7	CASSFTGPEQYF	TGCGCCAGCAGCTTTACAGGGCCAGAGCAGTACTTC
-	-	TRBV28	TRBJ2-3	CASTLAPGYTDTQYF	TGTGCCAGCACCCTTGCCCCCGGGTACACAGATACGCAGTATTTT
once	TRBD1	TRBV7-9	TRBJ1-2	CASSGQGFYYGYTF	TGTGCCAGCAGCGGACAGGGGTTCTACTATGGCTACACCTTC
-	-	TRBV6-6	TRBJ2-7	CASQLTWNAYEQYF	TGTGCCAGTCAACTAACATGGAACGCCTACGAGCAGTACTTC
once	-	TRBV27	TRBJ1-2	CASSSSGAGYTF	TGTGCCAGCAGTTCCTCAGGGGCTGGCTACACCTTC
-	-	TRBV25-1	TRBJ2-7	CASSILGTYEQYF	TGTGCCAGCAGCATACTGGGGACCTACGAGCAGTACTTC
-	TRBD2	TRBV4-2	TRBJ2-3	CASSQGLAGPRNTDTQYF	TGTGCCAGCAGCCAGGGACTAGCGGGACCGAGAAACACAGATACGCAGTATTTT
-	-	TRBV30	TRBJ2-3	CAWSAGAPDTQYF	TGTGCCTGGAGTGCAGGAGCCCCAGATACGCAGTATTTT
-	TRBD1	TRBV14	TRBJ1-2	CASSQTRDSERVTVF	TGTGCCAGCAGCCAGACCCGGGACAGCGAGCGGGTGACGGTCTTC
-	-	TRBV2	TRBJ1-2	CASSERGYGYTF	TGTGCCAGCAGTGAAAGGGGCTATGGCTACACCTTC
-	TRBD2	TRBV19	TRBJ2-1	CATSGRGYNEQFF	TGTGCCACCAGCGGGAGGGGGTACAATGAGCAGTTCTTC
-	TRBD1	TRBV11-2	TRBJ1-2	CASSLPPTGRPNYGYTF	TGTGCCAGCAGCCTTCCACCGACAGGGCGTCCAAACTATGGCTACACCTTC
-	-	TRBV19	TRBJ1-1	CASSILGGTEAFF	TGTGCCAGTAGTATTCTGGGGGGCACTGAAGCTTTCTTT
-	TRBD1	TRBV28	TRBJ1-1	CASTGGLTGNTEAFF	TGTGCCAGCACAGGGGGGTTGACAGGGAACACTGAAGCTTTCTTT
few	-	TRBV25-1	TRBJ2-5	CASSERGHQETQYF	TGTGCCAGCAGTGAACGGGGCCACCAAGAGACCCAGTACTTC
-	-	TRBV27	TRBJ1-6	CASRRQDNSPLHF	TGTGCCAGCAGAAGACAGGACAATTCACCCCTCCACTTT
-	TRBD2	TRBV7-9	TRBJ2-1	CASSFRDGRENEQFF	TGTGCCAGCAGCTTCCGGGACGGGAGGGAAAATGAGCAGTTCTTC
-	-	TRBV20-1	TRBJ2-7	CSAELRDIQGEQYF	TGCAGTGCAGAGCTAAGGGACATCCAAGGCGAGCAGTACTTC
-	TRBD1	TRBV29-1	TRBJ2-2	CSVRQGNTGELFF	TGCAGCGTAAGACAGGGCAACACCGGGGAGCTGTTTTTT
-	TRBD1	TRBV2	TRBJ2-7	CASSGTGHEQYF	TGTGCCAGCAGTGGGACAGGGCACGAGCAGTACTTC
-	-	TRBV29-1	TRBJ2-7	CSVIISSYEQYF	TGCAGCGTCATAATCTCATCCTACGAGCAGTACTTC
-	-	TRBV4-1	TRBJ2-5	CASSQVGSQETQYF	TGCGCCAGCAGCCAAGTGGGCAGCCAAGAGACCCAGTACTTC
-	TRBD2	TRBV6-6	TRBJ2-1	CASSTSGSSYNEQFF	TGTGCCAGCAGTACTAGCGGGAGCTCCTACAATGAGCAGTTCTTC
-	-	TRBV6-1	TRBJ2-4	CASSKQDHLAKNIQYF	TGTGCCAGCAGTAAACAGGATCATCTAGCCAAAAACATTCAGTACTTC
-	-	TRBV4-1	TRBJ2-7	CASSQEAPSTYEQYF	TGCGCCAGCAGCCAAGAAGCACCCTCAACCTACGAGCAGTACTTC
-	TRBD2	TRBV7-8	TRBJ2-1	CASSLAGVTYEQFF	TGTGCCAGCAGCCTAGCGGGAGTAACCTATGAGCAGTTCTTC